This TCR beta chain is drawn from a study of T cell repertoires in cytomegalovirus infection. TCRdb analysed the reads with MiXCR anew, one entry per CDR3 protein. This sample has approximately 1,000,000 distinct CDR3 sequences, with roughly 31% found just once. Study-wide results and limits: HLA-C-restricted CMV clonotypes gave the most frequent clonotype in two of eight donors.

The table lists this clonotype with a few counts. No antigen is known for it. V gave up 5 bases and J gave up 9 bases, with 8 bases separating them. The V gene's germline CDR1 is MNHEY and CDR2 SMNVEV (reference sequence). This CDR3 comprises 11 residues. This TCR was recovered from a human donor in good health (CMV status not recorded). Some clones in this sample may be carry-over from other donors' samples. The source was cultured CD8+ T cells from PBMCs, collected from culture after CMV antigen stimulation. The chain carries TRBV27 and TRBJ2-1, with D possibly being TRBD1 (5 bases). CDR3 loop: CASSHRSEQFF. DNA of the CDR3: TGTGCCAGCAGTCACAGGTCTGAGCAGTTCTTC.